The present T cell receptor (beta chain) was sequenced within a study of blood T cells in healthy people across ages. CDR1 SGHRS and CDR2 YFSETQ come from the germline V gene. The CDR3 runs to 15 residues. In regard to this clonotype: The junction does not match germline at one end; this may be a read error.

The use of a sample-barcoded 5' primer and a J-beta primer mix characterized a second PCR of roughly 7 to 11 cycles. TCRdb re-called the 5' RACE reads through MiXCR, storing one row per CDR3 protein. The data hold 780,000 or so distinct CDR3 sequences, with about 55% observed a single time. The sample consisted of blood. This sequence joins TRBV5-1 and TRBJ2-7, with TRBD1 as a possible D gene (5 bases). The receptor comes from a man aged 80 or over in good health. DNA for the CDR3: TGCGCCGGCAGCTTCGTGGCAGGGTCGTCCAACGAGCAGTACTTC. Its translation: CAGSFVAGSSNEQYF.